Listed below are T cell receptor beta chains from one sample, sequenced in a study of CD8+ T cells in alopecia areata. Using immunoSEQ multiplex PCR, the repertoire was profiled, and TCRdb retains in-frame clones only, with some absent. Of roughly 210,000 clones listed, roughly 40% are singletons. Sample: CD4+ T cells sorted from blood, taken around week 36, from a patient treated with tofacitinib. These receptors were collected from a human donor with alopecia areata. CDR3s include the opening cysteine and the closing phenylalanine or tryptophan. A D gene is named only where the DNA matches it firmly. Size values are once, few and many counts, or a class for expanded clones, and some rows have none.

J gene	D gene	clone size	V gene	CDR3 DNA	CDR3 protein
TRBJ2-2	TRBD2	.	TRBV5-4	TGTGCCAGCAGGAGAGCCGGGACTAGCGGGACCGGGGAGCTGTTTTTT	CASRRAGTSGTGELFF
TRBJ2-3	TRBD2	.	TRBV7-2	TGTGCCAGCAGCTTAAGCCGAGCGGGAGGGGATACGCAGTATTTT	CASSLSRAGGDTQYF
TRBJ2-3	.	.	TRBV11-1	TGTGCCAGCAGCTCCGATCTTCTAACGCAGTATTTT	CASSSDLLTQYF
TRBJ1-4	TRBD1	few	TRBV10-3	TGTGCCATCAGTGGTGACCCGGGGACAGCTAATGAAAAACTGTTTTTT	CAISGDPGTANEKLFF
TRBJ2-1	.	.	TRBV18	TGTGCCAGCTCACCTGGGGGCTTTGAGCAGTTCTTC	CASSPGGFEQFF
TRBJ1-2	.	.	TRBV6-6	TGTGCCAGCAGTTACTCAGCAGGGAGCATCTATGGCTACACCTTC	CASSYSAGSIYGYTF
TRBJ2-2	TRBD2	few	TRBV7-2	TGTGCCAGCAGCTGGAGCGGGAGCAGCGGGGAGCTGTTTTTT	CASSWSGSSGELFF
TRBJ2-1	.	few	TRBV7-6	TGTGCCAGCAGCTTAGCAGGGCCCTCGGGGTTCTTC	CASSLAGPSGFF
TRBJ2-5	TRBD1	.	TRBV7-3	TGTGCCAGCAGCTGGGACAGGCAAGAGACCCAGTACTTC	CASSWDRQETQYF
TRBJ2-3	.	few	TRBV19	TGTGCCAGTAGTATAGAATCTTCACGGGACTCGAAGATAACGCAGTATTTT	CASSIESSRDSKITQYF
TRBJ2-3	TRBD2	few	TRBV5-1	TGCGCCAGCAGCCCGCAGGCGGGAGGCGGCGGGGCTACGCAGTATTTT	CASSPQAGGGGATQYF
TRBJ2-3	.	few	TRBV29-1	TGCAGCGGGCACAGAGGAAGCACAGATACGCAGTATTTT	CSGHRGSTDTQYF
TRBJ2-7	.	.	TRBV4-2	TGTGCCAGCAGCCAAGTTGGGACCCTCCCGTTAGGGCAGTACTTC	CASSQVGTLPLGQYF
TRBJ1-2	.	few	TRBV30	TGTGCCTGGAGCAATACCTATGGCTACACCTTC	CAWSNTYGYTF
TRBJ2-7	.	.	TRBV27	TGTGCCAGCAGTTTGTCCCCCAGGGCCGAGCAGTACTTC	CASSLSPRAEQYF
TRBJ2-5	TRBD2	once	TRBV5-4	TGTGCCAGCAGCTTGAGGCTAGCGGGAGGTGAGACCCAGTACTTC	CASSLRLAGGETQYF
TRBJ1-2	.	few	TRBV25-1	TGTGCCAGCAGTGCCACAGGGAACTATGGCTACACCTTC	CASSATGNYGYTF
TRBJ2-7	.	.	TRBV7-2	TGTGCCAGCAGCTTAGAACGGCTAAGCTCCTACGAGCAGTACTTC	CASSLERLSSYEQYF
TRBJ1-1	.	.	TRBV5-1	TGCGCCAGCAGCTTGGGATTGGCTATGAACACTGAAGCTTTCTTT	CASSLGLAMNTEAFF
TRBJ2-3	TRBD2	.	TRBV23-1	TGCGCCAGCAGTCAACGAGGGAGGGCGGATACGCAGTATTTT	CASSQRGRADTQYF
TRBJ2-7	TRBD1	.	TRBV9	TGTGCCAGCAGCGTTCGAGACAGGGGAACGTACGAGCAGTACTTC	CASSVRDRGTYEQYF
TRBJ2-5	.	.	TRBV7-6	TGTGCCAGCAGCTCCTCTAACCAAGAGACCCAGTACTTC	CASSSSNQETQYF
TRBJ2-5	TRBD2	once	TRBV11-1	TGTGCCAGCAGCCCCCAGGGACTAGCGGAGGAAGAGACCCAGTACTTC	CASSPQGLAEEETQYF
TRBJ2-7	TRBD1	.	TRBV11-2	TGTGCCAGCAGCTTACGTCGGGACAGAGCATACGAGCAGTACTTC	CASSLRRDRAYEQYF
TRBJ1-2	.	few	TRBV2	TGTGCCAGCAGCAGACAGGCTCCTGGCTACACCTTC	CASSRQAPGYTF
TRBJ2-3	.	.	TRBV11-2	TGTGCCAGCAGCTTAGATAGAGACACAGATACGCAGTATTTT	CASSLDRDTDTQYF
TRBJ2-5	TRBD2	few	TRBV19	TGTGCCAGTACTTCCCACAGACTATCGCGGGAGCCGCAGTACTTC	CASTSHRLSREPQYF
TRBJ2-6	.	.	TRBV29-1	TGCAGCGTCTACTCTGGGGCCAACGTCCTGACTTTC	CSVYSGANVLTF
TRBJ2-3	.	.	TRBV11-2	TGTGCCAGTGCGGTCGGGGCAGATACGCAGTATTTT	CASAVGADTQYF
TRBJ1-5	.	.	TRBV4-2	TGTGCCAGCAGCCAAGAACCCCAGGTTCGTTTCAGTCAGCCCCAGCATTTT	CASSQEPQVRFSQPQHF
TRBJ2-3	TRBD2	.	TRBV7-2	TGTGCCAGCAGCCTTAGCGGGAGGTCAGATACGCAGTATTTT	CASSLSGRSDTQYF
TRBJ1-5	TRBD1	.	TRBV28	TGTGCCAGCAGGGGAGACAGGGGCAATCAGCCCCAGCATTTT	CASRGDRGNQPQHF
TRBJ1-2	.	.	TRBV19	TGTGCCAGTAGTGTCGGACGGGCGAACTATGGCTACACCTTC	CASSVGRANYGYTF
TRBJ1-1	TRBD1	.	TRBV2	TGTGCCCAGAGGGGGACAGGGATCGAGTCGGAGGGTACTGAAGCTTTCTTT	CAQRGTGIESEGTEAFF
TRBJ2-7	.	few	TRBV27	TGTGCCAGCAGTTTAGCGGGAGAGCAGTACTTC	CASSLAGEQYF
TRBJ1-2	TRBD1	.	TRBV18	TGTGCCAGCTCACCCAAACCCCGGGACAGTCGATATGGCTACACCTTC	CASSPKPRDSRYGYTF
TRBJ2-5	TRBD2	.	TRBV30	TGTGCCTGGAATAGTGGGAGGGCCTTGGAGACCCAGTACTTC	CAWNSGRALETQYF
TRBJ2-7	.	few	TRBV30	TGTGCCTGGAGTGTACTTCTAACCTACGAGCAGTACTTC	CAWSVLLTYEQYF
TRBJ1-2	.	.	TRBV21-1	TGTGCCAGCAGCAACAATGGCTACACCTTC	CASSNNGYTF
TRBJ2-5	.	few	TRBV5-1	TGCGCCAGCAGCTTAGAAGAGACCCAGTACTTC	CASSLEETQYF
TRBJ2-1	TRBD2	few	TRBV30	TGTGCCTGGAGCGGCGGGAGGGCGGCCAATGAGCAGTTCTTC	CAWSGGRAANEQFF
TRBJ2-1	.	.	TRBV2	TGTGCCAGCAGCCCCCAAGCGGAGCAGTTCTTC	CASSPQAEQFF
TRBJ2-7	.	many	TRBV28	TGTGCCAGCAGTCGGACAGTGGACGAGCAGTACTTC	CASSRTVDEQYF
TRBJ2-1	.	.	TRBV5-1	TGCGCCAGCAGTAGGGCTAGCGAGTCCGATGAGCAGTTCTTC	CASSRASESDEQFF
TRBJ2-7	TRBD2	.	TRBV18	TGTGCCAGCTCACCACTAGCGGGAGCCTACGAGCAGTACTTC	CASSPLAGAYEQYF
TRBJ2-1	.	.	TRBV9	TGTGCCAGCAGCGTAGCGGGACACCCGTTATACAATGAGCAGTTCTTC	CASSVAGHPLYNEQFF
TRBJ2-5	TRBD1	once	TRBV10-3	TGTGCCATCAGTGGGGACAGGAGTGAGACCCAGTACTTC	CAISGDRSETQYF
TRBJ2-5	.	few	TRBV30	TGTGCCTGGAGTGTACATAGTGTGGTAGGGACCCAGTACTTC	CAWSVHSVVGTQYF
TRBJ2-7	.	.	TRBV4-1	TGCGCCAGCAGCCAAGAAGGCAGGCGGTTTGACTACGAGCAGTACTTC	CASSQEGRRFDYEQYF
TRBJ2-5	.	.	TRBV2	TGTGCCAGCAGGTTCAGGGTCGGGGAGCAGTACTTC	CASRFRVGEQYF
TRBJ1-4	.	.	TRBV7-2	TGTGCCAGCAGCTTAGCCCGGCAGATTAATGAAAAACTGTTTTTT	CASSLARQINEKLFF
TRBJ2-3	.	few	TRBV5-1	TGCGCCAGCAGCGCTTATGGGGGCGCTAGCACAGATACGCAGTATTTT	CASSAYGGASTDTQYF
TRBJ2-7	.	.	TRBV4-1	TGCGCCAGCAGCCCCAAAGCTCGGGGCGAGCAGTACTTC	CASSPKARGEQYF
TRBJ1-5	.	.	TRBV7-9	TGTGCCAGCAGCTTAACTCAAGGTCAGCCCCAGCATTTT	CASSLTQGQPQHF
TRBJ1-2	.	few	TRBV28	TGTGCCAGCAGTCGGCCGAGACAGAGCTATGGCTACACCTTC	CASSRPRQSYGYTF
TRBJ2-1	TRBD2	once	TRBV7-9	TGTGCCAGCAGCTCCATGGGACTAGCGGTTCGCTCCTACAATGAGCAGTTCTTC	CASSSMGLAVRSYNEQFF
TRBJ2-6	.	.	TRBV19	TGTGCCAGTAGTATAGGGGGACCCAGCTCTGGGGCCAACGTCCTGACTTTC	CASSIGGPSSGANVLTF
TRBJ2-7	.	many	TRBV4-3	TGCGCCAGCAGCCAAGAACCGGGCTTC	CASSQEPGF
TRBJ2-5	TRBD2	few	TRBV5-1	TGCGCCAGCAGGCGTGGGACTATCCAAGAGACCCAGTACTTC	CASRRGTIQETQYF
TRBJ2-5	.	.	TRBV25-1	TGTGCCAGCAGTGAATCCGAGACCCAGTACTTC	CASSESETQYF